This TCR beta chain came from a study of human T cells and chemical hapten exposure. Study-level background: Largely, small differences in pooled library volume made per-sample TCR yields vary.

This clonotype was found a few times. V lost 0 bases, J lost 9 bases, and 6 bases lay in between. Germline V CDR1 and CDR2: DFQATT, SNEGSKA (reference sequence). The CDR3 spans 11 residues. Noted time point: patch test 1, 2 weeks after DPC sensitization. The treatment denotes: therapeutic diphenylcyclopropenone sensitization with weekly scalp DPC. Whole blood, unfractionated, served as the material for total RNA extraction. TCRdb redid the calling of the RACE reads with MiXCR, one entry per CDR3 protein. There are around 100,000 distinct CDR3 sequences in the sample; roughly 11% occur only once, and approximately 3.5% lies in the top ten.

The sample here was whole blood, taken in connection with sensitization to the hapten diphenylcyclopropenone (DPC). This receptor was obtained from a woman between 35 and 50 years old with alopecia areata. Some clones in this sample may be carry-over from other donors' samples. The chain employs TRBV20-1 and TRBJ2-1; D possibly corresponds to TRBD1 (6 bases). Written as DNA, the CDR3 is TGCAGTGCTAGAGAGGACAGTGAGCAGTTCTTC. Its protein product is CSAREDSEQFF.